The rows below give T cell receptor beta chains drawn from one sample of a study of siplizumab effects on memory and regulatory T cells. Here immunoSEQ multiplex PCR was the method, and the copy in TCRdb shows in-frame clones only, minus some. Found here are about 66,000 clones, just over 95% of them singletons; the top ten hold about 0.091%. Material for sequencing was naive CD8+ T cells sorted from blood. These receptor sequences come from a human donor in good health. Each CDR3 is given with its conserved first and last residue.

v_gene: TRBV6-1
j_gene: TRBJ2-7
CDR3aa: CASSEGVAVSYEQYF

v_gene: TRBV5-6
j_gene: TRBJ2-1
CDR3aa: CASSLAAAGEQFF

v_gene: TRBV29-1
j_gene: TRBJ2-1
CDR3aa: CSALGGEQFF

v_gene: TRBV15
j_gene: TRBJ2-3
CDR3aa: CATSRVSGVTDTQYF

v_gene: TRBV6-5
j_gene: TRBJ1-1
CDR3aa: CASRSGSPEAFF

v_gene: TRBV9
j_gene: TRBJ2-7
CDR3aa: CASSEGLAGAPGNF

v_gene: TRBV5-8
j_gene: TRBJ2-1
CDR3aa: CASSPIFLAGSEQFF

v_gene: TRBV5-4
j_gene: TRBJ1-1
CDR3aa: CASSRDYRVDTEAFF

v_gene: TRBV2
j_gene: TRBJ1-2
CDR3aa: CASIGEGAHGYTF

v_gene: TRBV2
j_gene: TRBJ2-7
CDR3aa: CASSEAGSGGTPPYEQYF

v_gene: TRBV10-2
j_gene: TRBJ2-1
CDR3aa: CASSEGYNEQFF

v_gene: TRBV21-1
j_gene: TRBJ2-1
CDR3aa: CASTNSGGAGEQFF

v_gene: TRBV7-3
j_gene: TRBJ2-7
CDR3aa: CASSLFSGQGGFYEQYF

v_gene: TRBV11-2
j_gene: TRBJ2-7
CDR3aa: CASSLEGFSYEQYF

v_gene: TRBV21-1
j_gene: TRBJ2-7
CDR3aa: CASSKQPGQGSYEQYF

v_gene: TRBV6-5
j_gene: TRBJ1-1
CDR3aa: CASSYARENTEAFF

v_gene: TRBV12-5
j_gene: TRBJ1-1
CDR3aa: CASGRPGTEAFF

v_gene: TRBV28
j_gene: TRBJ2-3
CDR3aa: CASLGLAGRDTQYF

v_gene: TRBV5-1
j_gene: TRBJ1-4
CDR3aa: CASSPSRRDRGPATNEKLFF